These T cell receptor beta chains were read from a single sample in a study of radiation and T cells in renal cell carcinoma. The protocol was immunoSEQ multiplex PCR, while the TCRdb copy is restricted to in-frame clones and leaves out a portion. The sample includes about 120,000 clones, about four fifths seen only once; the top ten take approximately 5%. The sample here was blood, taken from a patient whose treatment included radiotherapy and nephrectomy. The receptors shown here come from a man aged 50-59 years with renal cell carcinoma. CDR3s include the opening cysteine and the closing phenylalanine or tryptophan. Fields, in order: J gene, D gene, V gene, CDR3 protein, CDR3 DNA. A D gene is named only where the DNA matches it firmly.

j_call: TRBJ2-3
d_call: NA
v_call: TRBV2
cdr3_aa: CASKMGGGVTDTQYF
cdr3_nt: TGTGCCAGCAAAATGGGGGGGGGCGTCACAGATACGCAGTATTTT

j_call: TRBJ2-3
d_call: TRBD2
v_call: TRBV5-1
cdr3_aa: CASSLGTSRTTDTQYF
cdr3_nt: TGCGCCAGCAGCCTAGGGACTAGCCGGACCACAGATACGCAGTATTTT

j_call: TRBJ2-7
d_call: NA
v_call: TRBV7-9
cdr3_aa: CASSLGTSLREQYF
cdr3_nt: TGTGCCAGCAGCCTGGGGACATCCCTGAGGGAGCAGTACTTC

j_call: TRBJ2-5
d_call: NA
v_call: TRBV11-3
cdr3_aa: CASSRSASGFRQETQYF
cdr3_nt: TGTGCCAGCAGCCGGAGCGCATCGGGCTTCCGACAAGAGACCCAGTACTTC

j_call: TRBJ1-4
d_call: TRBD1
v_call: TRBV6-6
cdr3_aa: CASSTGQGNEKLFF
cdr3_nt: TGTGCCAGCAGTACAGGACAGGGGAATGAAAAACTGTTTTTT

j_call: TRBJ1-1
d_call: TRBD1
v_call: TRBV15
cdr3_aa: CATSNRDRSLNTEAFF
cdr3_nt: TGTGCCACCAGCAACCGGGACAGGTCTTTAAACACTGAAGCTTTCTTT

j_call: TRBJ2-1
d_call: TRBD2
v_call: TRBV14
cdr3_aa: CASSKGLAGGVNEQFF
cdr3_nt: TGTGCCAGCAGCAAGGGACTAGCGGGAGGAGTGAATGAGCAGTTCTTC

j_call: TRBJ2-1
d_call: NA
v_call: TRBV5-1
cdr3_aa: CASSPRGENEQFF
cdr3_nt: TGCGCCAGCAGCCCGAGGGGGGAAAATGAGCAGTTCTTC

j_call: TRBJ2-1
d_call: TRBD2
v_call: TRBV4-1
cdr3_aa: CASSQGEAGGFYNEQFF
cdr3_nt: TGCGCCAGCAGCCAAGGTGAAGCGGGAGGGTTTTACAATGAGCAGTTCTTC

j_call: TRBJ2-1
d_call: TRBD1
v_call: TRBV5-5
cdr3_aa: CASSLDGRIAQGVFF
cdr3_nt: TGTGCCAGCAGCTTGGATGGACGGATAGCCCAGGGGGTGTTCTTC

j_call: TRBJ2-2
d_call: TRBD1
v_call: TRBV9
cdr3_aa: CASSVQGAFTGELFF
cdr3_nt: TGTGCCAGCAGCGTACAGGGGGCGTTCACCGGGGAGCTGTTTTTT